The next 27 T cell receptor beta chains were all read from a single sample in a study of shared T cell receptors in the human thymus. Libraries were prepared by immunoSEQ multiplex PCR; TCRdb keeps only in-frame clonotypes and omits some of them. The sample consists of hundreds of thousands of clones, 80% to 90% of them appearing once. These data are also associated with another study on human thymus T cells.

Sequencing was performed on thymocytes. These receptors originate from a boy under three years old with a congenital heart defect.

This rearrangement joins TRBV29-1 to TRBJ2-1; D is possibly TRBD2 (6 bases). Per germline, CDR1 SQVTM and CDR2 ANQGSEA. The CDR3 has 15 residues. V lost 4 bases and J 6 bases, leaving 19 bases between the germline ends. The CDR3 nucleotides are TGCAGCGTTGGGAAAGTGGCGGGGTTCGGCAATGAGCAGTTCTTC. Encoded protein: CSVGKVAGFGNEQFF.

In this sample, this clone turned up once. An end of the junction does not agree with germline; a read error may underlie this. At the DNA level, this CDR3 is encoded by other sequences in the same sample as well. The rearrangement joins TRBV28 to TRBJ1-6, with TRBD1 matching 8 bases. CDR1 and CDR2 from the germline V gene are MDHEN and SYDVKM. CDR3 length equals 16 residues. CDR3 DNA: TGTGCCAGCAGTTTATTCCCAGGGGGCTATAATTCCCCCCTCCACTTT. Its translation is CASSLFPGGYNSPLHF.

This chain's CDR3 is CASTMGWGHIYEQYF. The CDR3, as DNA: TGTGCCAGCACCATGGGGTGGGGACACATCTACGAGCAGTACTTC. The chain is built from TRBV28 and TRBJ2-7; possibly TRBD1 for D (6 bases). CDR3 size: 15 residues. Trimming took 7 bases from V and 3 from J, leaving 19 bases between them. The germline V gene has CDR1 MDHEN and CDR2 SYDVKM.

The rearrangement joins TRBV7-6 to TRBJ1-1; 8 positions agree with TRBD1. Germline V CDR1 and CDR2: SGHVS, FNYEAQ. The CDR3 is 16 amino acids. Trimming took 4 bases from V and 3 from J; bases not matched to a gene: 10. The CDR3 nucleotides are TGTGCCAGCAGCTCTACCCCGGACAGGGTGTACACTGAAGCTTTCTTT. The encoded protein is CASSSTPDRVYTEAFF.

The chain links TRBV27 to TRBJ1-5; tentative D call: TRBD1 (5 bases). The CDR3 extends over 14 amino acids. Germline V gives CDR1 MNHEY, CDR2 SMNVEV (reference sequence). V was clipped by 3 bases and J by 0 bases, with 6 bases between them. The CDR3 loop is CASSFGHSNQPQHF. Here the CDR3 DNA reads TGTGCCAGCAGTTTTGGACATAGCAATCAGCCCCAGCATTTT.

The chain employs TRBV6-5 and TRBJ1-5; perhaps TRBD1 as D (5 bases). This CDR3 contains 13 residues. V gave up 8 bases and J gave up 1 base, with 9 bases separating them. The germline gives CDR1 MNHEY, CDR2 SVGAGI. The CDR3 DNA follows: TGTGCCAGCGGTGGGGGGAGCAATCAGCCCCAGCATTTT. It specifies CASGGGSNQPQHF.

The chain is built from TRBV6-1 and TRBJ2-7; TRBD1 matches 8 bases. J gave up 2 bases and V 6 bases, and 9 bases lay outside the gene matches. The germline CDR1 and CDR2 sequences are MNHNS and SASEGT. The CDR3 contains 15 residues. The CDR3 coding sequence is TGTGCCAGCAGCGAGGAGACAGGGGACCCCTACGAGCAGTACTTC. This codes for CASSEETGDPYEQYF.

The chain couples TRBV5-1 to TRBJ2-5; no firm D call. The CDR3 covers 12 residues. Per the germline V gene, CDR1 is SGHRS and CDR2 is YFSETQ. V lost 1 base and J 4 bases, leaving 5 bases between the germline ends. CDR3 DNA sequence: TGCGCCAGCAGCTTGCCGGGAGAGACCCAGTACTTC. This codes for CASSLPGETQYF.

The V and J genes are TRBV19 and TRBJ1-1; D uncertain. Looked up from germline, CDR1 is LNHDA and CDR2 is SQIVND (reference sequence). Trimming stripped 2 bases from V and 1 base from J, with 5 bases between. The CDR3 contains 13 residues. Here the CDR3 DNA reads TGTGCCAGTAGTATACGAGGGAACACTGAAGCTTTCTTT. As protein: CASSIRGNTEAFF.

This rearrangement joins TRBV2 to TRBJ1-5; D perhaps matches TRBD1 (6 bases). CDR1 SNHLY and CDR2 FYNNEI come from the germline V gene. The CDR3 covers 15 residues. Trimming shortened V by 3 bases and J by 2 bases, and 11 bases separated the two germline ends. The CDR3 spells CASSDGWGRNQPQHF. CDR3 DNA: TGTGCCAGCAGTGACGGATGGGGGCGCAATCAGCCCCAGCATTTT.

The J gene is TRBJ2-2, the V gene TRBV21-1; no check of the table's D call, TRBD1, against the DNA was made. TRBV21-1 is a pseudogene locus. CDR3 length: 14 residues. This CDR3 is CASSKGQYTGELFF. CDR3 bases: TGTGCCAGCAGCAAAGGACAATACACCGGGGAGCTGTTTTTT.

The gene calls are TRBV18 and TRBJ1-1; 7 nucleotides agree with TRBD1. With V trimmed by 5 bases and J by 6 bases, 12 bases remained unmatched. Germline-derived CDR1 and CDR2 are KGHSH and LQKENI. The length of the CDR3 is 15 residues. As DNA, the CDR3 is TGTGCCAGCTCAGGACAGGCTCCGCCCGTGGCTGAAGCTTTCTTT. Protein: CASSGQAPPVAEAFF.

The J gene is TRBJ1-2, the V gene TRBV23-1; 7 bases agree with TRBD1. TRBV23-1 is flagged as an ORF with uncertain function. The trim removed 6 bases at V and 1 base at J, leaving 5 bases unmatched. This CDR3 has 14 amino acids. The CDR3: CASSGTARNYGYTF. The CDR3 nucleotides are TGCGCCAGCAGCGGGACAGCCCGTAACTATGGCTACACCTTC.

The chain recombines TRBV15 with TRBJ2-4; 7 bases align to TRBD2. The germline CDR1 and CDR2 sequences are LNHNV and YYDKDF (reference sequence). Trimming at V came to 5 bases and at J to 5 bases, leaving 12 bases not matched to a gene. CDR3 length: 16 amino acids. This CDR3 is CATSPIGRQGENIQYF. CDR3 coding DNA: TGTGCCACCAGCCCGATCGGGAGGCAGGGCGAAAACATTCAGTACTTC.

The chain carries TRBV30 and TRBJ2-7; D is uncertain. The CDR3 spans 13 residues. V lost 0 bases and J 0 bases, leaving 6 bases between the germline ends. CDR1 and CDR2 from the germline V gene are GTSNPN and SVGIG (reference sequence). The DNA for the CDR3 is TGTGCCTGGAGTGTAGTCAGCTCCTACGAGCAGTACTTC. It specifies CAWSVVSSYEQYF.

V is TRBV4-3 and J is TRBJ1-6, with D tentatively TRBD1 (6 bases). The ends were cut back, 1 base at V and 4 bases at J, with 29 bases in the middle. Germline V lookup: CDR1 LGHNA, CDR2 YSLEER. The CDR3 contains 22 residues. The CDR3 region is CASSQVRPSTGKEGSYNSPLHF. The CDR3 region has the DNA TGCGCCAGCAGCCAAGTTCGCCCGTCAACAGGGAAGGAAGGATCTTATAATTCACCCCTCCACTTT.

The sample holds a few counts of this clone. The chain is built from TRBV2 and TRBJ1-2; D may be TRBD1 (5 bases). In germline, CDR1 is SNHLY, CDR2 FYNNEI. The CDR3 is 11 amino acids. Trimming took 5 bases from V and 5 from J, leaving 6 bases between them. CDR3 amino acids: CASSRQYGYTF. The CDR3 nucleotides are TGTGCCAGCAGTAGACAGTATGGCTACACCTTC.

The chain uses TRBV28 and TRBJ2-3; 7 nucleotides match TRBD2. The CDR3 sequence is 17 residues long. V was clipped by 6 bases and J by 1 base; unmatched bases: 13. CDR1 and CDR2 from the germline V gene are MDHEN and SYDVKM. The CDR3 region is CASSPQAGRVRTDTQYF. CDR3 nucleotides: TGTGCCAGCAGCCCCCAAGCGGGGAGGGTACGCACAGATACGCAGTATTTT.

The chain has TRBV5-5 and TRBJ2-7, with TRBD2 identical over 7 bases. Looked up from germline, CDR1 is SGHKS and CDR2 is YYEKEE (reference sequence). The V and J ends lost 0 bases and 3 bases, in that order; junction bases with no gene match: 6. The CDR3 extends over 15 amino acids. Here the CDR3 DNA reads TGTGCCAGCAGCTTGGGGTGGGGGACTAACTACGAGCAGTACTTC. It specifies CASSLGWGTNYEQYF.

The chain recombines TRBV27 with TRBJ2-7; a possible D gene is TRBD1 (5 bases). Trimming stripped 6 bases from V and 2 bases from J, with 11 bases between. This CDR3 comprises 13 residues. CDR1 MNHEY and CDR2 SMNVEV come from the germline V gene (reference sequence). CDR3 residues: CASRRWGTYEQYF. For the CDR3, the DNA is TGTGCCAGCAGGCGGTGGGGCACCTACGAGCAGTACTTC.

The chain has TRBV15 and TRBJ1-4, with TRBD1 identical over 7 bases. With V trimmed by 1 base and J by 8 bases, 7 bases remained unmatched. The CDR3 consists of 15 residues. Germline loops: CDR1 LNHNV, CDR2 YYDKDF (reference sequence). The CDR3 protein is CATSRVHRGGEKLFF. The CDR3 region has the DNA TGTGCCACCAGCAGAGTACACAGGGGTGGCGAAAAACTGTTTTTT. Combining the CDR3 with reference TRBV15 and TRBJ1-4 gives the whole variable domain DAMVIQNPRYQVTQFGKPVTLSCSQTLNHNVMYWYQQKSSQAPKLLFHYYDKDFNNEADTPDNFQSRRPNTSFCFLDIRSPGLGDTAMYLCATSRVHRGGEKLFFGSGTQLSVL.

V gene TRBV6-5 combines with J gene TRBJ2-1, with 7 bases aligning to TRBD1. Trimming took 6 bases from V and 13 from J; bases not matched to a gene: 18. This CDR3 comprises 15 residues. The germline gives CDR1 MNHEY, CDR2 SVGAGI. The chain's CDR3 is CASSPGPKGAHRQFF. For the CDR3, the DNA is TGTGCCAGCAGCCCGGGCCCCAAGGGGGCCCACCGACAGTTCTTC.

The chain employs TRBV7-9 and TRBJ2-4; TRBD2 might be the D (5 bases). Between the trimmed V and J ends, which lost 3 bases and 16 bases, there was a span of 13 bases. The CDR3 is made up of 11 amino acids. Germline V gives CDR1 SEHNR, CDR2 FQNEAQ (reference sequence). DNA for the CDR3: TGTGCCAGCAGCTTCGGACTTTCCTTTTACTTC. Encoded protein: CASSFGLSFYF.

The chain joins TRBV5-3 to TRBJ2-7; TRBD1 is a possible D gene (5 bases). TRBV5-3 is reported as an ORF; its role is uncertain. V was clipped by 0 bases and J by 4 bases, with 14 bases between them. The CDR3 sequence is 15 residues long. The CDR3 nucleotides read TGTGCCAGAAGCTTGGTCTCTAGACAGTTTTACGAGCAGTACTTC. Translation gives CARSLVSRQFYEQYF.

The CDR3 coding sequence is TGTGCCAGCAGTTTGAGGCGCACCATCCCAAGCTCCTATAATTCACCCCTCCACTTT. Its protein product is CASSLRRTIPSSYNSPLHF. The V call is TRBV27, the J call TRBJ1-6; D is ambiguous. The CDR3 has 19 residues. CDR1 MNHEY and CDR2 SMNVEV come from the germline V gene (reference sequence). V was cut by 3 bases and J by 0 bases, with 18 bases left in between.

This clone was observed a few times. V gene TRBV14 combines with J gene TRBJ1-1, with D possibly TRBD1 on 6 matching bases. Germline V gives CDR1 SGHDN, CDR2 FVKESK. CDR3 length: 17 amino acids. Trimming removed 0 bases at V and 0 bases at J, with 14 bases between. CDR3 sequence reads: CASSQDIQGPMNTEAFF. The CDR3 DNA sequence: TGTGCCAGCAGCCAAGATATACAGGGTCCAATGAACACTGAAGCTTTCTTT.

The chain employs TRBV30 and TRBJ1-2; TRBD1 might be the D (6 bases). The CDR3 spans 17 residues. V dropped 0 bases and J dropped 5 bases, with 22 bases sitting between them. CDR1 GTSNPN and CDR2 SVGIG come from the germline V gene (reference sequence). The CDR3 is CAWSVQRRGIGPYGYTF. The CDR3 DNA reads TGTGCCTGGAGTGTACAGCGCAGGGGAATCGGTCCTTATGGCTACACCTTC.